These 14 T cell receptor beta chains were sequenced from one sample in a study of blood T cell repertoires in COVID-19. Assay: immunoSEQ multiplex PCR; the TCRdb copy retains only in-frame clones and omits some. The table includes tens of thousands of clones, around 84% detected once. Sequenced material: peripheral blood. The receptors were sampled from a man at least 80 years old with active COVID-19.

Comments on this clone: Its ends do not fully match the called genes, so a read error is possible. The chain recombines TRBV4-2 with TRBJ2-3; 11 bases fit TRBD2. CDR1 and CDR2 (germline): LGHNA, YNFKEQ. CDR3 length equals 14 residues. CDR3 DNA: TGTGCCAGCAGTCAAGGACTAGCGGGAGATACGCAGTATTTT. Translation: CASSQGLAGDTQYF.

The chain combines TRBV4-3 with TRBJ1-6, with 8 bases lining up with TRBD1. CDR1 and CDR2 (germline): LGHNA, YSLEER. CDR3 length equals 15 residues. Germline trimming cut 2 bases from V and 10 bases from J; bases unmatched to any gene: 7. CDR3 loop: CASSQSSGGRSPLHF. CDR3 sequence (DNA): TGCGCCAGCAGCCAATCGTCAGGGGGCCGATCACCCCTCCACTTT.

The chain joins TRBV7-9 to TRBJ1-5; 7 nucleotides line up with TRBD1. Trimming at V came to 4 bases and at J to 5 bases, leaving 5 bases not matched to a gene. Germline V gene lookup returns CDR1 SEHNR and CDR2 FQNEAQ (reference sequence). This CDR3 has 14 amino acids. The CDR3 DNA reads as TGTGCCAGCAGCTCACAGGGGAGCGATCAGCCCCAGCATTTT. Its protein product is CASSSQGSDQPQHF.

This clone was counted only a few times. V and J are TRBV6-5 and TRBJ2-5, with D possibly matching TRBD1 (6 bases). V was clipped by 8 bases and J by 5 bases, with 15 bases between them. Germline CDR1 is MNHEY and CDR2 is SVGAGI. The CDR3 runs to 13 residues. CDR3 sequence: CASGYRDVETQYF. DNA of the CDR3: TGTGCCAGCGGCTACAGGGATGTGGAGACCCAGTACTTC.

The chain links TRBV6-5 to TRBJ1-2; 11 positions match TRBD1. The CDR3 length is 13 residues. With V trimmed by 2 bases and J by 8 bases, 1 base remained unmatched. Germline assignment: CDR1 MNHEY and CDR2 SVGAGI. The chain's CDR3 is CASSYGTGGGYTF. The CDR3 DNA follows: TGTGCCAGCAGTTACGGGACAGGGGGAGGCTACACCTTC.

The chain recombines TRBV15 with TRBJ1-3; D possibly corresponds to TRBD1 (6 bases). Germline loops: CDR1 LNHNV, CDR2 YYDKDF (reference sequence). This CDR3 contains 14 residues. Deletions cut 2 bases from V and 2 bases from J, with 7 bases between. CDR3 sequence reads: CATSRKGAGNTIYF. CDR3 coding DNA: TGTGCCACCAGCAGAAAGGGGGCTGGAAACACCATATATTTT.

The chain combines TRBV19 with TRBJ1-3, with D possibly TRBD1 on 5 matching bases. The V end was cut by 3 bases, the J end by 0 bases, with 6 bases between. CDR1 LNHDA and CDR2 SQIVND come from the germline V gene (reference sequence). The CDR3 is 14 residues long. DNA for the CDR3: TGTGCCAGTAGTATGGGGCTCTCTGGAAACACCATATATTTT. Its translation is CASSMGLSGNTIYF.

This clone turned up a few times. This chain uses TRBV7-3 with TRBJ2-7; 9 nucleotides align to TRBD1. Per germline, CDR1 SGHTA and CDR2 FQGTGA. V gave up 5 bases and J gave up 6 bases; unmatched junction bases: 14. The CDR3 has 16 residues. The DNA for the CDR3 is TGTGCCAGCAGCCTCCTAAACACGGGACAGGGAGGCGAGCAGTACTTC. Protein sequence: CASSLLNTGQGGEQYF.

The table lists this clone with a count of one. The rearrangement uses TRBV28 and TRBJ1-3; perhaps TRBD1 as D (5 bases). CDR3 length: 15 residues. Germline V gene lookup returns CDR1 MDHEN and CDR2 SYDVKM. The V end lost 2 bases, the J end lost 0 bases, and 8 bases lay between the germline ends. CDR3 sequence (DNA): TGTGCCAGCAGTTTACAGGGAAGCTCTGGAAACACCATATATTTT. Translated: CASSLQGSSGNTIYF.

The chain combines TRBV6-5 with TRBJ1-4, with a possible D match to TRBD1 (5 bases). V was trimmed by 0 bases and J by 4 bases, leaving 12 bases between them. The CDR3 runs to 16 residues. Germline V gene data show CDR1 as MNHEY and CDR2 as SVGAGI. CDR3 coding DNA: TGTGCCAGCAGTTACTCGGTTCGGGACTTTAATGAAAAACTGTTTTTT. This sequence encodes CASSYSVRDFNEKLFF.

The V gene is TRBV7-2, the J gene TRBJ2-3; 9 bases line up with TRBD1. The CDR3 totals 13 residues. Germline CDR1 reads SGHTA; CDR2 reads FQGNSA. Trimming removed 6 bases from V and 3 bases from J; junction bases left unmatched: 1. The CDR3: CASRQGATDTQYF. The CDR3, as DNA: TGTGCCAGCAGACAGGGGGCTACAGATACGCAGTATTTT.

The sample holds a few counts of this clone. V and J are TRBV11-2 and TRBJ2-7, with D possibly TRBD1 on 5 matching bases. Between the trimmed V and J ends, which lost 0 bases and 9 bases, there was a span of 15 bases. The CDR3 covers 14 residues. Germline V CDR1 and CDR2: SGHAT, FQNNGV. The DNA for the CDR3 is TGTGCCAGCAGCTTAGACCTCACTGGGGCGCGGCAGTACTTC. Amino acids: CASSLDLTGARQYF.

The rearrangement uses TRBV5-5 and TRBJ2-1, with 8 bases lining up with TRBD1. V gave up 5 bases and J gave up 4 bases; unmatched junction bases: 8. Germline V lookup: CDR1 SGHKS, CDR2 YYEKEE (reference sequence). The CDR3 extends over 15 amino acids. This CDR3 is CASRIGQGIYNEQFF. Written as DNA, the CDR3 is TGTGCCAGCAGGATTGGACAGGGAATATACAATGAGCAGTTCTTC.

This chain uses TRBV20-1 with TRBJ2-7; D remains unclear. This CDR3 has 11 residues. CDR1 and CDR2 from the germline V gene are DFQATT and SNEGSKA (reference sequence). The ends were cut back, 0 bases at V and 6 bases at J, with 6 bases in the middle. Here the CDR3 reads CSARDQREQYF. CDR3 sequence (DNA): TGCAGTGCTAGAGATCAGCGCGAGCAGTACTTC.